Listed here is a single T cell receptor (beta chain). The sample is drawn from a study of vaccination and CD4 T cells after COVID-19. Study in general: Day 14 and days 161 to 241 post-vaccination were the sampling points for three convalescent patients.

The germline CDR1 and CDR2 sequences are MDHEN and SYDVKM. The CDR3 has 15 amino acids. With V trimmed by 5 bases and J by 6 bases, 10 bases remained unmatched. TCRdb reprocessed the PCR reads via MiXCR and lists one record per CDR3 protein. This table has around 31,000 distinct CDR3 sequences, 49% appearing once. Time point here: late sampling 161 to 241 days after vaccination in a few convalescent patients. The sample consisted of CD4+ T cells from blood, taken about 7 months after SARS-CoV-2 vaccination. The TCR was taken from a human donor who had recovered from COVID-19. The V call is TRBV28, the J call TRBJ2-5, with TRBD1 matching over 9 bases. The CDR3 loop is CASSTRGQGRKTQYF. In nucleotides, the CDR3 is TGTGCCAGCAGTACCCGGGGACAGGGAAGGAAGACCCAGTACTTC.